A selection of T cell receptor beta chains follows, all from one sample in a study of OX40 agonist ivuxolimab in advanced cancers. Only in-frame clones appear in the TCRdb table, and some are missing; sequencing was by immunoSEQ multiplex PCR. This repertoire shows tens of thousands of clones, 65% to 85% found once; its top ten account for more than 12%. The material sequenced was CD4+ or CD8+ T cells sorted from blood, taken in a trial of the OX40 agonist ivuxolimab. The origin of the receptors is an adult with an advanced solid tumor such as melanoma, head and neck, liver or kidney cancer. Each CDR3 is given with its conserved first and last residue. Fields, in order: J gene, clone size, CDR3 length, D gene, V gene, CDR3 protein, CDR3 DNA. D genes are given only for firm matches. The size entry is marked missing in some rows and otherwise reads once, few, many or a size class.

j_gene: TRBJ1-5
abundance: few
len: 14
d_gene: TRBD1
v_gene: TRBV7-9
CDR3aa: CASSFGQGGQPQHF
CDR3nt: TGTGCCAGCAGCTTTGGACAGGGGGGCCAGCCCCAGCATTTT

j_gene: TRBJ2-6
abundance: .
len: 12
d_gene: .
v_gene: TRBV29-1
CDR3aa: CSADSGANVLTF
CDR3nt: TGCAGCGCCGACTCTGGGGCCAACGTCCTGACTTTC

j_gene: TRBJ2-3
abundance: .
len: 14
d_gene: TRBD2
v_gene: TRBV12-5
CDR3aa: CASAWREITDTQYF
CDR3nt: TGTGCTAGTGCCTGGCGGGAGATCACAGATACGCAGTATTTT

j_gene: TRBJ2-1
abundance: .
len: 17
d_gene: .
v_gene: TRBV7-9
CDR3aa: CASSLAKAQRRLNEQFF
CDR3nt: TGTGCCAGCAGCTTAGCTAAGGCCCAGAGGCGCCTTAATGAGCAGTTCTTC

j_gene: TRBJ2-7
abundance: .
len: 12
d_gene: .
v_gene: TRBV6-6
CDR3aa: CASSGINYEQYF
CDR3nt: TGTGCCAGCAGCGGAATTAACTACGAGCAGTACTTC

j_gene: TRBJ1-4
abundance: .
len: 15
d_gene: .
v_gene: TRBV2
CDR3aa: CASSAMRQVNEKLFF
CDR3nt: TGTGCCAGCAGTGCGATGAGACAGGTCAATGAAAAACTGTTTTTT

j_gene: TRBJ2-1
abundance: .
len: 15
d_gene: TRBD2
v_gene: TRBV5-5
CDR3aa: CASSSGGGATNEQFF
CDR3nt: TGTGCCAGCAGCTCGGGCGGGGGGGCCACCAATGAGCAGTTCTTC

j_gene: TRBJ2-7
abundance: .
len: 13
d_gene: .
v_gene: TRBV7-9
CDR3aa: CASDRATGVEQYF
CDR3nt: TGTGCCAGCGACCGGGCGACTGGGGTCGAGCAGTACTTC

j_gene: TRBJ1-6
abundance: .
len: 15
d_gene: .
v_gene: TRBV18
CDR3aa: CASSPSPRVNSPLHF
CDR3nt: TGTGCCAGCTCACCATCCCCCAGGGTTAATTCACCCCTCCACTTT

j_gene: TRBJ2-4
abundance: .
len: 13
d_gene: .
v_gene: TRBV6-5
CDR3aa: CASSYSNQNIQYF
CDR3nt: TGTGCCAGCAGTTACTCGAACCAAAACATTCAGTACTTC

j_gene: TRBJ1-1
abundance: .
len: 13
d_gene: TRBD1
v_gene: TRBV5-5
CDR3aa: CASSWTGSAEAFF
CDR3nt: TGTGCCAGCAGCTGGACAGGGAGCGCTGAAGCTTTCTTT

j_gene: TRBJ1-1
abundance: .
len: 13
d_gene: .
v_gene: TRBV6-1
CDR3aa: CASTLQGNTEAFF
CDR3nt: TGTGCCAGCACCTTACAGGGGAACACTGAAGCTTTCTTT

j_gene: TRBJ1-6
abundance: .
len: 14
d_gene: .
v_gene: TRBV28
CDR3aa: CASSPGGHNSPLHF
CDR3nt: TGTGCCAGCAGCCCGGGGGGCCATAATTCACCCCTCCACTTT

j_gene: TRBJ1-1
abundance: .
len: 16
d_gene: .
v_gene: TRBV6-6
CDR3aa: CASRNNRGAVNTEAFF
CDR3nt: TGTGCCAGCCGAAATAACCGAGGGGCGGTGAACACTGAAGCTTTCTTT

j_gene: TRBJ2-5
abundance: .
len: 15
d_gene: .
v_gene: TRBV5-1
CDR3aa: CASSLGGVRGETQYF
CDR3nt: TGCGCCAGCAGCTTAGGCGGGGTCAGGGGGGAGACCCAGTACTTC

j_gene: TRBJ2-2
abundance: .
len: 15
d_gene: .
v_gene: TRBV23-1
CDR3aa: CASSPGGGLSGELFF
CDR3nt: TGCGCCAGCAGTCCCGGAGGGGGATTAAGCGGGGAGCTGTTTTTT